This T cell receptor beta chain emerged from a study of blood T cells in healthy people across ages. Overall study context: Template-switching capture recovered about one barcoded beta molecule per two T cells. Findings of the study overall: A greater number of naive CD4+ cells and higher diversity distinguished long-lived donors from aged donors. With naive T cell percentage, TCR beta diversity showed a strong correlation. As age increased, TCR beta diversity per million T cells fell in a roughly linear fashion.

The authors ran a second PCR of roughly 6 to 11 cycles using a sample-barcoded 5' primer and a J-beta primer mix. MiXCR, run by TCRdb on the 5' RACE reads, gives a single entry per CDR3 protein. The table shows under 850,000 distinct CDR3 sequences, with around 36% occurring only once. The CDR3 sequence is 15 residues long. Germline CDR1 is SGHTA and CDR2 is FQGNSA. The junction had 6 bases not matched to a gene; V was cut back by 5 bases and J by 5 bases. About this clonotype: Its cognate antigen is unknown.

The receptor's source is a young man in good health. The sample comprised blood. The J gene is TRBJ2-1, the V gene TRBV7-2, with 10 bases identical to TRBD2. CDR3 protein: CASSPRTSGNNEQFF. In nucleotides, the CDR3 is TGTGCCAGCAGCCCGCGGACTAGCGGCAACAATGAGCAGTTCTTC.